This passage covers 22 T cell receptor beta chains from one sample sequenced in a study of control samples from healthy donors and cancer patients. Profiling relied on immunoSEQ multiplex PCR, and the TCRdb table lists in-frame clones only, not all of them. The sample includes about 410,000 clones, 90% of them seen just once. The source material was PBMCs. All receptors come from a man between 40 and 49 years old with head and neck cancer.

This clone occurred once. The genes are TRBV7-2 and TRBJ2-5; D not certain. The CDR3 has 13 residues. The germline V and J ends were trimmed by 5 bases and 2 bases, with 9 bases remaining between them. The germline gives CDR1 SGHTA, CDR2 FQGNSA. The CDR3 here is CASSPRRQETQYF. The CDR3 bases are TGTGCCAGCAGCCCGCGTCGGCAAGAGACCCAGTACTTC. The entire variable domain, with the rest obtained from reference TRBV7-2 and TRBJ2-5, is as follows: GAGVSQSPSNKVTEKGKDVELRCDPISGHTALYWYRQSLGQGLEFLIYFQGNSAPDKSGLPSDRFSAERTGGSVSTLTIQRTQQEDSAVYLCASSPRRQETQYFGPGTRLLVL.

The rearrangement joins TRBV4-1 to TRBJ1-5; no firm D call. Looked up from germline, CDR1 is MGHRA and CDR2 is YSYEKL. V gave up 0 bases and J gave up 2 bases, with 14 bases separating them. The CDR3 loop spans 17 amino acids. CDR3 sequence reads: CASSQDENIRRNQPQHF. The CDR3 DNA is TGCGCCAGCAGCCAAGATGAGAACATCCGACGCAATCAGCCCCAGCATTTT.

The chain carries TRBV11-2 and TRBJ2-3; 9 bases match TRBD2. The CDR3 consists of 16 residues. J lost 4 bases, V lost 5 bases, and 10 bases had no gene match. In germline, CDR1 is SGHAT, CDR2 FQNNGV. The CDR3 reads CASSLYKREDSDTQYF. DNA of the CDR3: TGTGCCAGCAGCCTTTATAAGCGGGAGGACTCAGATACGCAGTATTTT.

The gene calls are TRBV28 and TRBJ1-2; D possibly corresponds to TRBD1 (5 bases). V shed 6 bases and J shed 2 bases, with 10 bases lying between them. Germline V gives CDR1 MDHEN, CDR2 SYDVKM. This CDR3 is built from 13 residues. The DNA for the CDR3 is TGTGCCAGCAGCCTACAGGCAAACTATGGCTACACCTTC. It encodes CASSLQANYGYTF.

V gene TRBV9 combines with J gene TRBJ1-3; no definite D call. This CDR3 has 15 residues. Trimming took 0 bases from V and 0 from J, leaving 7 bases between them. Germline lookup yields CDR1 SGDLS and CDR2 YYNGEE. CDR3 sequence reads: CASSVVADSGNTIYF. In nucleotides, the CDR3 is TGTGCCAGCAGCGTAGTCGCGGACTCTGGAAACACCATATATTTT.

The chain uses TRBV11-2 and TRBJ1-1; D call uncertain. V gave up 3 bases and J gave up 7 bases, with 12 bases separating them. Germline V gene lookup returns CDR1 SGHAT and CDR2 FQNNGV. This CDR3 has 13 amino acids. CDR3 sequence reads: CASSFGSTVEAFF. As DNA, the CDR3 is TGTGCCAGCAGCTTTGGTAGCACAGTTGAAGCTTTCTTT.

V gene TRBV11-3 combines with J gene TRBJ2-1; D remains ambiguous. Trimming took 3 bases from V and 6 from J, leaving 6 bases between them. The CDR3 sequence is 12 residues long. Germline V gene data show CDR1 as SGHNT and CDR2 as YENEEA. The CDR3 bases are TGTGCCAGCAGCTTGGGTCGCAATGAGCAGTTCTTC. Translated, it gives CASSLGRNEQFF.

A single count supports this clone. The gene calls are TRBV24-1 and TRBJ2-7; tentatively, D is TRBD2 (6 bases). This CDR3 spans 13 amino acids. From germline, CDR1 is KGHDR and CDR2 SFDVKD. Trimming left V 5 bases short and J 6 bases short, with 13 bases between. The CDR3 is CATSAGGVGEQYF. The DNA of the CDR3 is TGTGCCACCAGTGCCGGCGGGGTCGGCGAGCAGTACTTC.

This clone has just a few counts. The gene calls are TRBV9 and TRBJ2-1; no definite D call. CDR1 is SGDLS and CDR2 is YYNGEE in the germline V gene. The germline V and J ends were trimmed by 0 bases and 4 bases, with 17 bases remaining between them. The CDR3 runs to 17 residues. The CDR3 sequence: CASSVERLSGGYNEQFF. CDR3 nucleotides: TGTGCCAGCAGCGTAGAGCGACTTTCGGGTGGGTACAATGAGCAGTTCTTC.

This chain joins TRBV10-3 and TRBJ2-2, with D possibly TRBD2 on 5 matching bases. This CDR3 comprises 14 residues. Trimming left V 7 bases short and J 3 bases short, with 12 bases between. Germline V CDR1 and CDR2: ENHRY, SYGVKD. CDR3: CAITGSGDTGELFF. CDR3 bases: TGTGCCATCACGGGCAGCGGTGACACCGGGGAGCTGTTTTTT.

The rearrangement links TRBV3-1 (or the pseudogene TRBV3-2) to TRBJ1-4; possibly TRBD1 for D (5 bases). Trimming stripped 8 bases from V and 3 bases from J, with 13 bases between. From germline, CDR1 is LGHDT and CDR2 YNNKEL (reference sequence). The CDR3 consists of 14 residues. CDR3 amino acids: CASSWGSANEKLFF. In DNA, the CDR3 is TGTGCCAGCTCGTGGGGCTCGGCTAATGAAAAACTGTTTTTT.

The J gene is TRBJ2-2, the V gene TRBV11-2; TRBD2 matches 8 bases. The V segment lost 0 bases and the J segment 8 bases; nucleotides outside the gene matches: 8. Germline assignment: CDR1 SGHAT and CDR2 FQNNGV. The CDR3 is 16 amino acids. The CDR3: CASSLDVSGRMGELFF. For the CDR3, the DNA is TGTGCCAGCAGCTTAGATGTGAGCGGGAGAATGGGGGAGCTGTTTTTT.

In this sample, this clone turned up once. The chain carries TRBV6-5 and TRBJ1-2, with 9 bases that match TRBD1. There are 15 residues in the CDR3. The V segment lost 0 bases and the J segment 5 bases; nucleotides outside the gene matches: 4. Germline V lookup: CDR1 MNHEY, CDR2 SVGAGI. The CDR3 sequence is CASSYSTGGSYGYTF. The CDR3 DNA reads as TGTGCCAGCAGTTACTCTACAGGGGGCTCGTATGGCTACACCTTC.

The V call is TRBV6-5, the J call TRBJ1-5, with D possibly being TRBD1 (5 bases). V was clipped by 2 bases and J by 6 bases, with 8 bases between them. From germline, CDR1 is MNHEY and CDR2 SVGAGI. The CDR3 is 13 residues long. CDR3 sequence reads: CASSYQGSQPQHF. CDR3 DNA: TGTGCCAGCAGTTACCAGGGAAGTCAGCCCCAGCATTTT.

The rearrangement joins TRBV9 to TRBJ2-3, with TRBD2 identical over 8 bases. CDR3 length: 17 amino acids. J gave up 1 base and V 1 base, and 8 bases lay outside the gene matches. Germline V gives CDR1 SGDLS, CDR2 YYNGEE. CDR3 in amino acids: CASSVIASGLGTDTQYF. For the CDR3, the DNA is TGTGCCAGCAGCGTAATCGCTAGCGGGCTCGGCACAGATACGCAGTATTTT.

This clone was recorded only once. The chain is built from TRBV18 and TRBJ1-2; 8 positions match TRBD1. The length of the CDR3 is 16 residues. Trimming took 6 bases from V and 4 from J; bases not matched to a gene: 13. Germline CDR1 and CDR2: KGHSH and LQKENI. DNA for the CDR3: TGTGCCAGCTCTGCGGGAAGGACAGGGCACGTCTATGGCTACACCTTC. Translated: CASSAGRTGHVYGYTF.

V gene TRBV19 combines with J gene TRBJ2-1, with 9 bases that match TRBD2. There are 18 residues in the CDR3. Trimming removed 1 base from V and 3 bases from J; junction bases left unmatched: 10. CDR1 is LNHDA and CDR2 is SQIVND in the germline V gene (reference sequence). DNA of the CDR3: TGTGCCAGTAGTATAGGGTCTCCCCCTAGCGGGATCTACAATGAGCAGTTCTTC. It yields the protein CASSIGSPPSGIYNEQFF.

The chain is built from TRBV4-3 and TRBJ1-2; a weak D match, TRBD1 (6 bases). The CDR3 is made up of 14 amino acids. Deletions cut 4 bases from V and 2 bases from J, with 11 bases between. Germline loops: CDR1 LGHNA, CDR2 YSLEER. The CDR3 reads CASSRTGANYGYTF. CDR3 sequence (DNA): TGCGCCAGCAGCCGAACGGGGGCAAACTATGGCTACACCTTC.

The chain has TRBV6-4 and TRBJ1-2; 7 positions match TRBD1. The V and J ends lost 4 bases and 3 bases, in that order; junction bases with no gene match: 8. The CDR3 runs to 15 residues. From germline, CDR1 is MRHNA and CDR2 SNTAGT. CDR3 region: CASSAGTARDYGYTF. The CDR3 DNA is TGTGCCAGCAGTGCAGGGACAGCTCGGGACTATGGCTACACCTTC.

The chain joins TRBV9 to TRBJ2-1, with 8 bases lining up with TRBD2. This CDR3 comprises 16 residues. Germline V gene data show CDR1 as SGDLS and CDR2 as YYNGEE. J lost 5 bases, V lost 3 bases, and 10 bases had no gene match. CDR3 in DNA: TGTGCCAGCAGCGCGGACGCGGGAGGCCCCCACAATGAGCAGTTCTTC. Its translation is CASSADAGGPHNEQFF.

The genes are TRBV6-1 and TRBJ1-6; D is uncertain. V lost 3 bases to trimming and J lost 9 bases, with 6 bases between them. The CDR3 runs 12 residues. CDR1 and CDR2 (germline): MNHNS, SASEGT. This CDR3 is CASSDRRSPLHF. As DNA, the CDR3 is TGTGCCAGCAGTGACCGACGTTCACCCCTCCACTTT.

The gene calls are TRBV5-7 and TRBJ2-5, with D possibly matching TRBD2 (5 bases). TRBV5-7 is designated an ORF whose function remains uncertain. The CDR3 is 16 amino acids. Trimming shortened V by 4 bases and J by 6 bases, and 22 bases separated the two germline ends. The CDR3 region has the DNA TGTGCCAGCAGCCACACCGGGGAGAGGGATGTAAAGACCCAGTACTTC. Protein sequence: CASSHTGERDVKTQYF.